The clone carrying this T cell receptor (beta chain) appeared a single time. The sample belongs to a study of blood T cell repertoires in COVID-19. Germline V gives CDR1 KGHSH, CDR2 LQKENI. Trimming at V came to 3 bases and at J to 8 bases, leaving 11 bases not matched to a gene. This CDR3 is built from 16 residues. How the authors handled the data: Counts of nucleated cells, estimated from reference gene primer amplification, were obtained. Libraries were prepared by immunoSEQ multiplex PCR; TCRdb keeps only in-frame clonotypes and omits some of them. V, J and clone size are those of that table, while D and trimming were read from the DNA. Altogether 220,000 or so clones are present, around 82% being singletons, with the ten largest covering roughly 2.4%.

This sequence joins TRBV18 and TRBJ1-4; TRBD1 matches 8 bases. The source material was peripheral blood. The clonotype was recovered from a woman in her fifties or sixties with acute or convalescent COVID-19. The CDR3 reads CASSPLAGGLGEKLFF. Here the CDR3 DNA reads TGTGCCAGCTCACCGCTGGCAGGGGGCTTAGGCGAAAAACTGTTTTTT.